The clone carrying this T cell receptor beta chain was observed a handful of times. The antigen remains unidentified. 13 Jbeta primers and 60 Vbeta primers were used for the PCR. The assay was immunoSEQ multiplex PCR, and TCRdb's table has in-frame clones only and misses some. The sample lists 140,000 to 150,000 clones; around 9.7% were seen once. The CDR3 totals 11 residues. V lost 7 bases to trimming and J lost 5 bases, with 5 bases between them. CDR1 and CDR2 (germline): MNHEY, SMNVEV (reference sequence). This sample stems from a study of cytomegalovirus exposure and HLA in healthy donors. Study results and limitations: Earlier findings revealed that most TCR beta V segments proved productive either about 90% or about 30% of the time. Most CMV-associated TCR beta chains appeared HLA-restricted in a later analysis.

Sequenced: PBMCs. This receptor was identified in a man over 45 in good health and CMV-seronegative. J is TRBJ1-4 and V is TRBV27; D is ambiguous. This chain's CDR3 is CASKRNEKLFF. CDR3 sequence (DNA): TGTGCCAGCAAACGGAATGAAAAACTGTTTTTT. The full variable domain, completed using reference TRBV27 and TRBJ1-4, is EAQVTQNPRYLITVTGKKLTVTCSQNMNHEYMSWYRQDPGLGLRQIYYSMNVEVTDKGDVPEGYKVSRKEKRNFPLILESPSPNQTSLYFCASKRNEKLFFGSGTQLSVL.